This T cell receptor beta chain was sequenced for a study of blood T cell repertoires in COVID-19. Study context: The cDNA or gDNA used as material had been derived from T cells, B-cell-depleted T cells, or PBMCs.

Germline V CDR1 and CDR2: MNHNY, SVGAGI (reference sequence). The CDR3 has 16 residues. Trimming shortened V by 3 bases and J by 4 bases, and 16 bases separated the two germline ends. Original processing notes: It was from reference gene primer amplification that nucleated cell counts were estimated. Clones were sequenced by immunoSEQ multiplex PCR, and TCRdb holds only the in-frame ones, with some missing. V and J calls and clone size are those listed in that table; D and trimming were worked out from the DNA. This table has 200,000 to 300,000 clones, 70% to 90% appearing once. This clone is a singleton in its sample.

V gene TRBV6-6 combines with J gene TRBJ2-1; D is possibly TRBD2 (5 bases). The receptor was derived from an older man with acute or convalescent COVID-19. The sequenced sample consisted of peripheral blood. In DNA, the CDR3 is TGTGCCAGCAGTTATCGAGGGCCGGCCAGTTACAATGAGCAGTTCTTC. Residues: CASSYRGPASYNEQFF.